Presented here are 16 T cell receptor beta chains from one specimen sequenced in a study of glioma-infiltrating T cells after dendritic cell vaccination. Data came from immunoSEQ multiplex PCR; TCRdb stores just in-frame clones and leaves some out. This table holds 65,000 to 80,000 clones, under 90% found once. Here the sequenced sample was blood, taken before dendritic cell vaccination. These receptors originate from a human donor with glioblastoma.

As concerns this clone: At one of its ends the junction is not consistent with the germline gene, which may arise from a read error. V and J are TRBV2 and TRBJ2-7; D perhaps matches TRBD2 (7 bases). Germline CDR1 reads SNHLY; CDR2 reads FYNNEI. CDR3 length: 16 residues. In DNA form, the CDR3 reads TGTGCCGGCAGTGCTAACAAGGGGGGGGCGTGGGCCGAGCAGTACTTC. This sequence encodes CAGSANKGGAWAEQYF.

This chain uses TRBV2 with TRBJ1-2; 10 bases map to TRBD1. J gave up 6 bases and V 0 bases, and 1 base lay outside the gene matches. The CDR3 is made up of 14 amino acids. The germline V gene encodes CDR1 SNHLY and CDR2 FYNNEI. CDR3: CASSEAGQGHGYTF. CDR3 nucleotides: TGTGCCAGCAGTGAAGCGGGACAGGGGCATGGCTACACCTTC. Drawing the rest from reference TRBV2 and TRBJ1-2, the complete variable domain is EPEVTQTPSHQVTQMGQEVILRCVPISNHLYFYWYRQILGQKVEFLVSFYNNEISEKSEIFDDQFSVERPDGSNFTLKIRSTKLEDSAMYFCASSEAGQGHGYTFGSGTRLTVV.

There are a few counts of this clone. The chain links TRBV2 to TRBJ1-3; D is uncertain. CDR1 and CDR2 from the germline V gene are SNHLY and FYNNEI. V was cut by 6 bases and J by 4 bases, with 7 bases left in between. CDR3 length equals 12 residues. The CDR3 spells CASSGIGNTIYF. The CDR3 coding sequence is TGTGCCAGCAGCGGGATCGGAAACACCATATATTTT.

This chain's CDR3 is CASSLSGEETQYF. CDR3 DNA sequence: TGTGCCAGCAGCCTCTCCGGGGAAGAGACCCAGTACTTC. This chain links TRBV2 with TRBJ2-5, with a possible D match to TRBD2 (5 bases). V was shortened by 6 bases and J by 3 bases, with 11 bases between the two germline ends. The CDR3 contains 13 residues. Germline values: CDR1 SNHLY, CDR2 FYNNEI.

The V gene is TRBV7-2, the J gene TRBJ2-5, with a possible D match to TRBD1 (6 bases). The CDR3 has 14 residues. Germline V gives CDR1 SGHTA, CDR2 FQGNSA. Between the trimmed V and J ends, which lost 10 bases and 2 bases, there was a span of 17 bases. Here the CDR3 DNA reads TGTGCCACTCCGACAGGCCCCCGTCAAGAGACCCAGTACTTC. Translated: CATPTGPRQETQYF. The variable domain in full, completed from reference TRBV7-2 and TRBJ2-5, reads GAGVSQSPSNKVTEKGKDVELRCDPISGHTALYWYRQSLGQGLEFLIYFQGNSAPDKSGLPSDRFSAERTGGSVSTLTIQRTQQEDSAVYLCATPTGPRQETQYFGPGTRLLVL.

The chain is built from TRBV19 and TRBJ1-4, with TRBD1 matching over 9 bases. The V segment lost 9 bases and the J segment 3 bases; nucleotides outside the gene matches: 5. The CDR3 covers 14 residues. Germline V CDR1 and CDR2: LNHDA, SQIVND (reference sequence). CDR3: CASQGTGPNEKLFF. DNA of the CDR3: TGTGCCAGCCAAGGGACAGGGCCTAATGAAAAACTGTTTTTT.

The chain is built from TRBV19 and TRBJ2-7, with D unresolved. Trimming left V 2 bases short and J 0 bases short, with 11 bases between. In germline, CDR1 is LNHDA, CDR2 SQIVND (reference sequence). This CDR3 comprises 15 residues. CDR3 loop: CASSILGTASYEQYF. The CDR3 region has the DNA TGTGCCAGTAGTATACTGGGTACAGCCTCCTACGAGCAGTACTTC.

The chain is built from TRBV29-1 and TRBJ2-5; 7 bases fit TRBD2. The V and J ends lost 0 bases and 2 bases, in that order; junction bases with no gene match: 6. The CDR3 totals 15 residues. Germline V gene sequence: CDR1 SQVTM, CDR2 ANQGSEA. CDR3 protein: CSVEEPGGIQETQYF. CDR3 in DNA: TGCAGCGTTGAAGAACCGGGAGGAATTCAAGAGACCCAGTACTTC. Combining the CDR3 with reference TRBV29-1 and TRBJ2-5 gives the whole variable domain SAVISQKPSRDICQRGTSLTIQCQVDSQVTMMFWYRQQPGQSLTLIATANQGSEATYESGFVIDKFPISRPNLTFSTLTVSNMSPEDSSIYLCSVEEPGGIQETQYFGPGTRLLVL.

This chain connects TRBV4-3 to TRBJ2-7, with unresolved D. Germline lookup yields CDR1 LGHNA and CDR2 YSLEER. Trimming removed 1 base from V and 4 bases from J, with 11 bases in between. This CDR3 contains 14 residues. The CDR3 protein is CASSQGSGFYEQYF. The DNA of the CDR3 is TGCGCCAGCAGCCAAGGGTCAGGATTTTACGAGCAGTACTTC.

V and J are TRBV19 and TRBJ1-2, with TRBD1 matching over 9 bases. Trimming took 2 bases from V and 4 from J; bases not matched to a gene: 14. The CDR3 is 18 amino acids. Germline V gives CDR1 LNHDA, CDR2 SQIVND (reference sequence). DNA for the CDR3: TGTGCCAGTAGTATAATATCGGGACAGGGCCTCCTCGGCTATGGCTACACCTTC. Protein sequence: CASSIISGQGLLGYGYTF.

The DNA for the CDR3 is TGTGCCAGCAGCTCCTCTGAGGGAGCCATTCAGTACTTC. Its protein is CASSSSEGAIQYF. The chain employs TRBV5-4 and TRBJ2-4; possible D gene TRBD2, 5 bases. Germline lookup yields CDR1 SGHNT and CDR2 YYREEE (reference sequence). The V and J ends lost 3 bases and 9 bases respectively, with 13 bases between them. The CDR3 is 13 residues long.

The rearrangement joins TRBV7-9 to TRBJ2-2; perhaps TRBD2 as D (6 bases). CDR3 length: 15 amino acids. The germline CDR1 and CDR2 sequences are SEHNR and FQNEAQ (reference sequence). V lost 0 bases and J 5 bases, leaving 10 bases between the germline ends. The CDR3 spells CASSLAEGRTGELFF. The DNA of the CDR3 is TGTGCCAGCAGCTTAGCCGAGGGGAGGACCGGGGAGCTGTTTTTT. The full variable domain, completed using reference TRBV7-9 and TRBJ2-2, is DTGVSQNPRHKITKRGQNVTFRCDPISEHNRLYWYRQTLGQGPEFLTYFQNEAQLEKSRLLSDRFSAERPKGSFSTLEIQRTEQGDSAMYLCASSLAEGRTGELFFGEGSRLTVL.

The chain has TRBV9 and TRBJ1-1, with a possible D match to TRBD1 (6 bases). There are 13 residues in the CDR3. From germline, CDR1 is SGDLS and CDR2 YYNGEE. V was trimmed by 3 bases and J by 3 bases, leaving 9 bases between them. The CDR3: CASSAWTDTEAFF. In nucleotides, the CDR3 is TGTGCCAGCAGCGCATGGACAGACACTGAAGCTTTCTTT.

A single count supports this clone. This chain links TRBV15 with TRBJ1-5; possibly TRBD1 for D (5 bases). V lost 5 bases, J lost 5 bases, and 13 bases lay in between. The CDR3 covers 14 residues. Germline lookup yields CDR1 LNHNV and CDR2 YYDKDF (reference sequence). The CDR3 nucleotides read TGTGCCACCAGCGGTAAGGGGATCGATCAGCCCCAGCATTTT. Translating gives CATSGKGIDQPQHF.

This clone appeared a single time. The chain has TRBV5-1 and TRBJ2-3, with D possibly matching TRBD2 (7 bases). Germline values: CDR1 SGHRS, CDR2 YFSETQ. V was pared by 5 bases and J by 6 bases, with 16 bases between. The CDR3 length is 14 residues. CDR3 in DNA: TGCGCCAGCAGTAGGGGGGGGCCATGGGATACGCAGTATTTT. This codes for CASSRGGPWDTQYF.

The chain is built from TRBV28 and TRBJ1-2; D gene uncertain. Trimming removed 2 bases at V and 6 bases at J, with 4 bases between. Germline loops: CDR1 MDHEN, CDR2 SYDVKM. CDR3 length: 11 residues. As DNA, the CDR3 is TGTGCCAGCAGTTTAGCGCATGGCTACACCTTC. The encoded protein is CASSLAHGYTF.